These T cell receptor beta chains were read from a single sample in a study of T cell responses to AZD1222 COVID-19 vaccine. Repertoires were generated with immunoSEQ multiplex PCR, while TCRdb's copy carries only in-frame clones and drops some. The repertoire holds roughly 60,000 clones, 84% seen once, with 15% to 20% in the top ten. Sample: peripheral blood, taken on day 0 of AZD1222 vaccination. The origin of the receptors is an adult in good health. Both conserved end residues are part of each CDR3. Each record gives: V gene, J gene, D gene, clone size, CDR3 protein, CDR3 DNA. A D gene is named only where the DNA matches it firmly. Only some rows state a clone size, as once, few, many or a class for expanded clones.

>TRBV4-1|TRBJ1-2|-|-
CASSRSSLNYGYTF
TGCGCCAGCAGCCGGTCAAGTCTGAACTATGGCTACACCTTC
>TRBV9|TRBJ2-2|-|-
CASTALAGANTGELFF
TGTGCCAGCACGGCACTGGCCGGAGCGAACACCGGGGAGCTGTTTTTT
>TRBV29-1|TRBJ1-1|-|-
CSVEEWQGTEAFF
TGCAGCGTTGAAGAATGGCAAGGCACTGAAGCTTTCTTT
>TRBV30|TRBJ2-5|-|-
CALNHGEQETQYF
TGTGCACTAAACCACGGCGAGCAAGAGACCCAGTACTTC
>TRBV7-9|TRBJ1-1|TRBD1|few
CASSSQGATEAFF
TGTGCCAGCAGCTCTCAGGGGGCCACTGAAGCTTTCTTT
>TRBV6-2/TRBV6-3|TRBJ2-1|TRBD2|-
CASSGLVFSDEQFF
TGTGCCAGCAGTGGACTAGTTTTCTCCGATGAGCAGTTCTTC
>TRBV29-1|TRBJ2-4|-|once
CSVDSSGRTFLAKNIQYF
TGCAGCGTTGATTCCTCTGGGAGGACATTTCTAGCCAAAAACATTCAGTACTTC
>TRBV7-3|TRBJ1-6|TRBD1|few
CASSLTGSGSPLHF
TGTGCCAGCAGCTTGACAGGGAGTGGTTCACCCCTCCACTTT
>TRBV6-5|TRBJ1-6|-|-
CASSYSWGGDSPLHF
TGTGCCAGCAGTTACTCATGGGGAGGGGATTCACCCCTCCACTTT
>TRBV6-5|TRBJ2-1|-|-
CASSADGWYNEQFF
TGTGCCAGCAGCGCGGACGGCTGGTACAATGAGCAGTTCTTC
>TRBV6-5|TRBJ1-2|-|-
CASSFMAVGGFYGYTF
TGTGCCAGCAGTTTTATGGCGGTGGGGGGCTTCTATGGCTACACCTTC
>TRBV5-1|TRBJ1-2|-|-
CASSSQGVNYGYTF
TGCGCCAGCAGCTCACAGGGAGTTAACTATGGCTACACCTTC
>TRBV4-2|TRBJ2-1|-|-
CASSQAMGSYNEQFF
TGTGCCAGCAGCCAAGCGATGGGCTCCTACAATGAGCAGTTCTTC
>TRBV4-3|TRBJ2-3|-|once
CASSQESGEYSTQYF
TGCGCCAGCAGCCAAGAATCGGGGGAGTATAGTACGCAGTATTTT
>TRBV6-6|TRBJ1-5|TRBD1|-
CASRTGQASNQPQHF
TGTGCCAGCAGGACAGGACAGGCCAGCAATCAGCCCCAGCATTTT
>TRBV12-3/TRBV12-4|TRBJ2-1|-|-
CASSWESYNEQFF
TGTGCCAGCAGTTGGGAGTCATACAATGAGCAGTTCTTC
>TRBV5-5|TRBJ2-3|TRBD1|-
CASTTSQGASDTQYF
TGTGCCAGCACCACGTCCCAGGGGGCATCAGATACGCAGTATTTT
>TRBV6-2/TRBV6-3|TRBJ1-2|-|-
CASSYSSLLGDYGYTF
TGTGCCAGCAGTTACTCTAGCCTCCTCGGGGACTATGGCTACACCTTC
>TRBV5-4|TRBJ1-3|TRBD1|-
CASSMTGVGNTIYF
TGTGCCAGCAGCATGACAGGGGTGGGAAACACCATATATTTT
>TRBV27|TRBJ1-2|-|-
CASSPDSLYGYTF
TGTGCCAGCAGTCCGGACAGCCTCTATGGCTACACCTTC
>TRBV29-1|TRBJ1-2|TRBD1|-
CSLEGLGTGFGGYTF
TGCAGCCTGGAGGGTTTAGGGACAGGGTTTGGTGGCTACACCTTC
>TRBV24-1|TRBJ1-4|TRBD1|few
CATSDSRTGGKLFF
TGTGCCACCAGTGATTCCCGGACAGGGGGAAAACTGTTTTTT
>TRBV5-4|TRBJ2-7|-|-
CASSTGQREEANF
TGTGCCAGCAGCACCGGACAGCGGGAAGAAGCAAACTTC
>TRBV18|TRBJ2-3|-|-
CASSPARGGGTDTQYF
TGTGCCAGCTCACCGGCCCGTGGAGGGGGCACAGATACGCAGTATTTT
>TRBV5-4|TRBJ2-2|-|-
CASSLGGAPRTGELFF
TGTGCCAGCAGCTTGGGGGGGGCCCCGAGAACCGGGGAGCTGTTTTTT
>TRBV19|TRBJ1-3|-|-
CASSMDQRFSGNTIYF
TGTGCCAGTAGTATGGACCAACGCTTCTCTGGAAACACCATATATTTT
>TRBV19|TRBJ1-1|-|-
CASSMDAGRVNTEAFF
TGTGCCAGTAGTATGGATGCGGGGAGGGTTAACACTGAAGCTTTCTTT
>TRBV9|TRBJ1-2|-|-
CASSVQDTRYGYTF
TGTGCCAGCAGCGTACAGGACACCCGCTATGGCTACACCTTC
>TRBV6-5|TRBJ1-1|-|-
CASSYRGFMNTEAFF
TGTGCCAGCAGTTACCGGGGGTTTATGAACACTGAAGCTTTCTTT
>TRBV9|TRBJ1-6|-|-
CASSVDAGRSYNSPLHF
TGTGCCAGCAGCGTAGATGCAGGGAGGTCCTATAATTCACCCCTCCACTTT
>TRBV19|TRBJ1-5|-|-
CASSIFRRRNQPQHF
TGTGCCAGTAGTATCTTCCGCAGAAGGAATCAGCCCCAGCATTTT
>TRBV14|TRBJ1-1|-|few
CASSLNPGTEAFF
TGTGCCAGCAGCCTTAACCCCGGGACTGAAGCTTTCTTT
>TRBV2|TRBJ1-1|TRBD1|-
CASNRQGSLTEAFF
TGTGCCAGCAATAGACAGGGGTCGCTCACTGAAGCTTTCTTT
>TRBV19|TRBJ1-2|-|-
CASSQTQGYTF
TGTGCCAGTAGTCAGACGCAAGGCTACACCTTC
>TRBV28|TRBJ1-1|TRBD1|-
CASSFAGGQGAPEAFF
TGTGCCAGCAGTTTTGCGGGGGGACAGGGGGCTCCTGAAGCTTTCTTT
>TRBV5-1|TRBJ1-2|TRBD1|-
CASSLGTGGAGYTF
TGCGCCAGCAGCTTGGGGACAGGGGGCGCAGGCTACACCTTC
>TRBV4-3|TRBJ2-5|TRBD2|-
CASSQDVTGGRETQYF
TGCGCCAGCAGCCAAGATGTGACGGGAGGTCGGGAGACCCAGTACTTC
>TRBV21-1|TRBJ2-7|-|-
CASSHSYEQYF
TGTGCCAGCAGCCACTCCTACGAGCAGTACTTC
>TRBV20-1|TRBJ2-2|-|-
CSASRGQDGELFF
TGCAGTGCTAGTCGTGGGCAAGACGGGGAGCTGTTTTTT
>TRBV3-1/TRBV3-2|TRBJ1-2|-|-
CASSQDRGYGYTF
TGTGCCAGCAGCCAAGATAGGGGGTATGGCTACACCTTC
>TRBV7-2|TRBJ1-1|-|-
CASSPASGRREAFF
TGTGCCAGCAGCCCAGCGTCGGGACGGAGAGAGGCTTTCTTT
>TRBV7-2|TRBJ1-5|-|-
CASSPGPRPQHF
TGTGCCAGCAGCCCGGGCCCAAGGCCCCAGCATTTT
>TRBV27|TRBJ2-7|TRBD2|-
CASGIQGTSGVYEQYF
TGTGCCAGCGGCATTCAAGGGACTAGCGGAGTCTACGAGCAGTACTTC
>TRBV6-5|TRBJ1-2|TRBD1|-
CASSTGDYGYTF
TGTGCCAGCAGTACAGGGGACTATGGCTACACCTTC
>TRBV19|TRBJ1-1|-|-
CASGGGTEAFF
TGTGCCAGTGGGGGGGGTACTGAAGCTTTCTTT
>TRBV5-1|TRBJ2-5|-|-
CASSLGPGEETQYF
TGCGCCAGCAGCTTGGGTCCGGGAGAAGAGACCCAGTACTTC
>TRBV5-1|TRBJ2-7|-|-
CASSLGTPQEQYF
TGCGCCAGCAGCTTGGGAACTCCGCAGGAGCAGTACTTC
>TRBV7-9|TRBJ1-2|-|-
CASEGRGGYGYTF
TGTGCCAGCGAGGGGAGGGGCGGCTATGGCTACACCTTC
>TRBV2|TRBJ1-1|TRBD1|-
CASRDRGEPSTEAFF
TGTGCCAGCAGGGACAGGGGCGAACCTTCCACTGAAGCTTTCTTT
>TRBV4-2|TRBJ1-4|-|-
CASSAREDEKLFF
TGTGCCAGCAGCGCCAGGGAAGATGAAAAACTGTTTTTT
>TRBV28|TRBJ1-2|-|-
CASSLWDTTNYGYTF
TGTGCCAGCAGTTTGTGGGACACCACTAACTATGGCTACACCTTC
>TRBV7-9|TRBJ2-5|TRBD2|once
CASSFTSGSETQYF
TGTGCCAGCAGCTTTACTAGCGGGAGTGAGACCCAGTACTTC
>TRBV2|TRBJ1-5|TRBD1|-
CASRGQGQQPQHF
TGTGCCAGCAGGGGACAGGGGCAGCAGCCCCAGCATTTT
>TRBV5-8|TRBJ1-2|-|once
CASSFLLGRYGYTF
TGTGCCAGCAGCTTTCTATTGGGGCGTTATGGCTACACCTTC